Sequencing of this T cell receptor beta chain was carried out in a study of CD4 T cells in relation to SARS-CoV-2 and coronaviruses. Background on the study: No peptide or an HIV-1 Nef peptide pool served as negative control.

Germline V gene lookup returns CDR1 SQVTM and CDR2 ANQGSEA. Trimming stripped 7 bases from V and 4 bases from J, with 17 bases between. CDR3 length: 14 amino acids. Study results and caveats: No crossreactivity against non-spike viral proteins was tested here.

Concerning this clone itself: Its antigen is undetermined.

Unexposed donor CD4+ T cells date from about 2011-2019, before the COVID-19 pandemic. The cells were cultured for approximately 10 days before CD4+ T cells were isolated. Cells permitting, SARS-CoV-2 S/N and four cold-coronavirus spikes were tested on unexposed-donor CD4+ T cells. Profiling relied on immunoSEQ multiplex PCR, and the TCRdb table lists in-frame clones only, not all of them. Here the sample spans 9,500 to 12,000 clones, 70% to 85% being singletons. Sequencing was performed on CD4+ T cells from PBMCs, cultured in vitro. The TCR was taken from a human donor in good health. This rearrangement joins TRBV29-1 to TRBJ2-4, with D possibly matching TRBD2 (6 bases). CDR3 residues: CSAGGVGRKNIQYF. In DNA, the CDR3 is TGCAGCGCTGGAGGGGTCGGACGTAAAAACATTCAGTACTTC.